The text below deals with one T cell receptor (beta chain). The antigen is not known. The CDR3 is 15 residues long. Germline V lookup: CDR1 SNHLY, CDR2 FYNNEI. The V end was cut by 3 bases, the J end by 0 bases, with 9 bases between. These data belong to a study of shared clonotypes between healthy human individuals. Study-level findings and limits: In the sorted subsets, rarefaction showed sequencing was incomplete despite large depth.

The assay was immunoSEQ multiplex PCR, and TCRdb's table has in-frame clones only and misses some. This table holds around 600,000 clones, roughly 98% found once. Naivety among CD8 cells was defined by CD45RO negativity and positive CCR7 selection, thereby excluding terminally differentiated effector memory CD45RA+ cells. The donors, healthy adults who were HIV-negative, had experienced no recent acute infections or vaccinations. Every one of the donors was a Caucasian adult that lived in Nashville, Tennessee. V and J are TRBV2 and TRBJ2-4; no firm D call. Sequenced material: naive CD8+ T cells sorted from blood. The sequence was obtained from a young man in good health. CDR3 in DNA: TGTGCCAGCAGTGATCTTTCGTTAGCCAAAAACATTCAGTACTTC. It is translated as CASSDLSLAKNIQYF.